A selection of T cell receptor beta chains follows, all from one sample in a study of T-cell memory formation after mild COVID-19. In TCRdb, the 5' RACE reads were re-called with MiXCR into one record per CDR3 protein. In the table there are roughly 410,000 distinct CDR3 sequences, 20% to 25% of which are singletons. Source material: PBMCs or a T cell subset sorted from them (not recorded which). Receptors were obtained from an adult woman who had mild COVID-19 (a few samples of this study predate the infection). Cell type and time point are not known. Both conserved end residues are part of each CDR3. D genes are given only for firm matches. Only some rows state a clone size, as once, few, many or a class for expanded clones.

D	V	J	size	DNA	CDR3
TRBD2	TRBV29-1	TRBJ2-5	few	TGCAGCGTCGCGGCGGGGGGAGGAGAGACCCAGTACTTC	CSVAAGGGETQYF
.	TRBV3-1	TRBJ1-1	.	TGTGCCAGCAGCCCCTTTGTTCAGGGGGAAGCTTTCTTT	CASSPFVQGEAFF
.	TRBV20-1	TRBJ2-2	.	TGCAGTGTAGCAACGCCCGGCCAGTCAACTGGGGAGCTGTTTTTT	CSVATPGQSTGELFF
TRBD2	TRBV11-2	TRBJ2-1	.	TGTGCCAGCAGACGGGGCGGGGGGGCTGGTGAGCAGTTCTTC	CASRRGGGAGEQFF
TRBD2	TRBV27	TRBJ2-7	.	TGTGCCAGCAGTTCGGTAGCGGGAGCTAACGAGCAGTACTTC	CASSSVAGANEQYF
TRBD2	TRBV29-1	TRBJ2-1	few	TGCAGCGTTGAGGGCCGGGAGGGGTCTTACAATGAGCAGTTCTTC	CSVEGREGSYNEQFF
TRBD2	TRBV7-2	TRBJ2-5	few	TGTGCCAGCAGCCGCGCTAGCGGGAGGGCCACGGAGACCCAGTACTTC	CASSRASGRATETQYF
.	TRBV6-5	TRBJ1-3	few	TGTGCCAGCAGATCCCCGACCGGGGGCAGTGGAAACACCATATATTTT	CASRSPTGGSGNTIYF
.	TRBV5-6	TRBJ2-1	few	TGTGCCAGCAGCTTGTTGCGTGAGCAGTTCTTC	CASSLLREQFF
.	TRBV12-3/TRBV12-4	TRBJ2-1	few	TGTGCCAGCAGGGGATTCGGGGGGCCAAATGAGCAGTTCTTC	CASRGFGGPNEQFF
TRBD1	TRBV6-2/TRBV6-3	TRBJ1-1	.	TGTGCCAGCAGAGCGACAGGGGGTGGTGAAGCTTTCTTT	CASRATGGGEAFF
TRBD1	TRBV18	TRBJ1-5	.	TGTGCCAGCTCACCGTCAGGGGGGTACAATCAGCCCCAGCATTTT	CASSPSGGYNQPQHF
TRBD1	TRBV19	TRBJ2-6	.	TGTGCCAGTTCCGGACAGGGGGCTTCTGGGGCCAACGTCCTGACTTTC	CASSGQGASGANVLTF
.	TRBV20-1	TRBJ2-7	.	TGCAGTGCTAGAGAGATCCCCTCTCTTAGTCTGACAGGAGACTACGAGCAGTACTTC	CSAREIPSLSLTGDYEQYF
.	TRBV5-1	TRBJ2-2	.	TGCGCCAGCAGCTTGGTGGCTAGTAGCACCGGGGAGCTGTTTTTT	CASSLVASSTGELFF
TRBD1	TRBV6-5	TRBJ1-2	few	TGTGCCAGCAGTTCCTTGCGGACAGGGGCGGGTTACACCTTC	CASSSLRTGAGYTF
TRBD1	TRBV27	TRBJ1-2	.	TGTGCCAGCAGTTCCGAGACAGGGTTGAATGACTATGGCTACACCTTC	CASSSETGLNDYGYTF
TRBD2	TRBV30	TRBJ2-7	.	TGTGCCTGGAACTTTCGAGCGGGGGGGCGGTACGAGCAGTACTTC	CAWNFRAGGRYEQYF
.	TRBV7-2	TRBJ2-2	many	TGTGCCAGCAGCCGTCTGGGGGAGCTGTTTTTT	CASSRLGELFF
.	TRBV29-1	TRBJ2-1	few	TGCAGCGTTGGACAGGTGGTTTCCTACAATGAGCAGTTCTTC	CSVGQVVSYNEQFF
.	TRBV12-3/TRBV12-4	TRBJ2-1	many	TGTGCCAGCAGTTTTCAGCTAGACCTGAGGGGTGAGCAGTTCTTC	CASSFQLDLRGEQFF
.	TRBV9	TRBJ2-7	.	TGTGCCAGCAGCGTAGCTAGCGGAGGGGGTGAGCAGTACTTC	CASSVASGGGEQYF
.	TRBV6-2/TRBV6-3	TRBJ2-2	.	TGTGCCAGCAGTCCCCTAGCGCCTAACACCGGGGAGCTGTTTTTT	CASSPLAPNTGELFF
TRBD2	TRBV6-5	TRBJ2-3	.	TGTGCCAGCAGTCCCTCTGGCGGGGGTGGGGCAGATACGCAGTATTTT	CASSPSGGGGADTQYF
TRBD1	TRBV3-1	TRBJ1-6	few	TGTGCCAGCAGCCAAGAAAGGGGGACAGGGACGAGTTCACCCCTCCACTTT	CASSQERGTGTSSPLHF
.	TRBV4-1	TRBJ1-2	few	TGCGCCAGCAGCCAAGATGTTTCGATTTCCTATGGCTACACCTTC	CASSQDVSISYGYTF
TRBD1	TRBV15	TRBJ1-2	.	TGTGCCACCAGCAGAACGACCACAGGGGGTGTTGGTGGCTACACCTTC	CATSRTTTGGVGGYTF
TRBD2	TRBV7-6	TRBJ2-3	.	TGTGCCAGCAGCTCCCGGGGACTAGCGGGGGCTGACACAGATACGCAGTATTTT	CASSSRGLAGADTDTQYF
TRBD1	TRBV4-3	TRBJ1-1	.	TGCGCCAGCAGCCAGGAAGAGACAGGGAGGAACACTGAAGCTTTCTTT	CASSQEETGRNTEAFF
.	TRBV7-3	TRBJ2-3	.	TGTGCCAGCAGCTTAGGGCGGGGGCTTGTGAGGGGCACAGATACGCAGTATTTT	CASSLGRGLVRGTDTQYF
.	TRBV24-1	TRBJ2-7	.	TGTGCCACCAGTGATTTTAGGGGGTACGAGCAGTACTTC	CATSDFRGYEQYF
.	TRBV5-1	TRBJ1-2	.	TGCGCCAGCAGCTTGATTTTCGAATCAGGCTACACCTTC	CASSLIFESGYTF
TRBD2	TRBV4-2	TRBJ2-7	few	TGTGCCAGCAGCCATTGGGAGGGCGCGCGGTACGAGCAGTACTTC	CASSHWEGARYEQYF
.	TRBV3-1	TRBJ2-7	.	TGTGCCAGCAGCCAAGTGGTTAGCGGCTACGAGCAGTACTTC	CASSQVVSGYEQYF
TRBD1	TRBV11-3	TRBJ2-7	.	TGTGCCAGCAGCCCTAGGGCAGGGGGTACCTACGAGCAGTACTTC	CASSPRAGGTYEQYF
.	TRBV7-2	TRBJ1-3	.	TGTGCCAGCAGCTTAGCCTCAGGTGGTGGAAACACCATATATTTT	CASSLASGGGNTIYF
.	TRBV5-1	TRBJ1-5	few	TGCGCCAGCAGCTCGGAAGGTCAAGTGGGTCAGCCCCAGCATTTT	CASSSEGQVGQPQHF
.	TRBV11-3	TRBJ2-7	few	TGTGCCAGCAGCGACACGGGACTCCTTTCCGAGCAGTACTTC	CASSDTGLLSEQYF
.	TRBV10-3	TRBJ2-3	.	TGTGCCATCAGTGAGACTGAGCGGGGCACAGATACGCAGTATTTT	CAISETERGTDTQYF
.	TRBV5-1	TRBJ1-2	.	TGCGCCAGCAGCTCCCATCAGAGTTATGGCTACACCTTC	CASSSHQSYGYTF
.	TRBV7-2	TRBJ2-7	.	TGTGCCAGCAGCTTAAAACCCCGAGGGGCACAGGGTAGTGACGAGCAGTACTTC	CASSLKPRGAQGSDEQYF
TRBD1	TRBV7-8	TRBJ1-4	.	TGTGCCAGCAGCCCCCGGTCGGGCAGGGGGAGAGAAAAACTGTTTTTT	CASSPRSGRGREKLFF